A single T cell receptor (beta chain) is shown here with its context. Its target is not known. This specimen belongs to a study of shared clonotypes between healthy human individuals. Study results and caveats: Generally, estimated richness proved larger in naive subsets than it did in memory subsets. Owing to a small donor count, the genetic and exposure-history diversity represented was limited. Deeper or shallower sequencing was expected to change how clonotypes are shared among donors.

Several immunoSEQ plates received, in even portions, the genomic DNA of each subset. TCRdb's table, derived via immunoSEQ multiplex PCR, lists solely in-frame clones and lacks some. Of around 2.1 million clones in the sample, 93% are singletons; the top ten hold over 1.5%. V lost 5 bases to trimming and J lost 4 bases, with 12 bases between them. The length of the CDR3 is 14 residues. Germline CDR1 LNHNV, CDR2 YYDKDF (reference sequence). CD45RO-negative CD8 cells positively selected for CCR7 made up the naive population, which excluded terminally differentiated effector memory CD45RA+ cells. Source material: naive CD8+ T cells from PBMCs. The origin of this receptor is a man aged 18 to 29 in good health. Some clones in this sample may be carry-over from other donors' samples. The chain has TRBV15 and TRBJ1-5; D unclear. The CDR3 sequence: CATSARRVNQPQHF. DNA for the CDR3: TGTGCCACCAGCGCCCGGCGGGTGAATCAGCCCCAGCATTTT.